This TCR beta chain comes out of a study of somatic mutations in cytotoxic T cells in rheumatoid arthritis. About the study: Patient blood, which was peripheral blood collected as 30 ml EDTA, was drawn right after diagnosis and before any treatment started.

This table comes from immunoSEQ multiplex PCR, and its TCRdb copy is limited to in-frame clones, with some not included. The data show about 30,000 clones, roughly four fifths seen once. This CDR3 is 15 amino acids long. V shed 10 bases, J shed 0 bases, and the junction held 9 bases outside the gene matches. Looked up from germline, CDR1 is ENHRY and CDR2 is SYGVKD. The chain recombines TRBV10-3 with TRBJ1-2, with TRBD1 matching over 9 bases. The sample comprised CD8+ T cells sorted from blood. This TCR was recovered from an adult with rheumatoid arthritis. The CDR3: CATVPGQGPNYGYTF. The CDR3 bases are TGTGCCACGGTCCCGGGACAGGGTCCTAACTATGGCTACACCTTC.